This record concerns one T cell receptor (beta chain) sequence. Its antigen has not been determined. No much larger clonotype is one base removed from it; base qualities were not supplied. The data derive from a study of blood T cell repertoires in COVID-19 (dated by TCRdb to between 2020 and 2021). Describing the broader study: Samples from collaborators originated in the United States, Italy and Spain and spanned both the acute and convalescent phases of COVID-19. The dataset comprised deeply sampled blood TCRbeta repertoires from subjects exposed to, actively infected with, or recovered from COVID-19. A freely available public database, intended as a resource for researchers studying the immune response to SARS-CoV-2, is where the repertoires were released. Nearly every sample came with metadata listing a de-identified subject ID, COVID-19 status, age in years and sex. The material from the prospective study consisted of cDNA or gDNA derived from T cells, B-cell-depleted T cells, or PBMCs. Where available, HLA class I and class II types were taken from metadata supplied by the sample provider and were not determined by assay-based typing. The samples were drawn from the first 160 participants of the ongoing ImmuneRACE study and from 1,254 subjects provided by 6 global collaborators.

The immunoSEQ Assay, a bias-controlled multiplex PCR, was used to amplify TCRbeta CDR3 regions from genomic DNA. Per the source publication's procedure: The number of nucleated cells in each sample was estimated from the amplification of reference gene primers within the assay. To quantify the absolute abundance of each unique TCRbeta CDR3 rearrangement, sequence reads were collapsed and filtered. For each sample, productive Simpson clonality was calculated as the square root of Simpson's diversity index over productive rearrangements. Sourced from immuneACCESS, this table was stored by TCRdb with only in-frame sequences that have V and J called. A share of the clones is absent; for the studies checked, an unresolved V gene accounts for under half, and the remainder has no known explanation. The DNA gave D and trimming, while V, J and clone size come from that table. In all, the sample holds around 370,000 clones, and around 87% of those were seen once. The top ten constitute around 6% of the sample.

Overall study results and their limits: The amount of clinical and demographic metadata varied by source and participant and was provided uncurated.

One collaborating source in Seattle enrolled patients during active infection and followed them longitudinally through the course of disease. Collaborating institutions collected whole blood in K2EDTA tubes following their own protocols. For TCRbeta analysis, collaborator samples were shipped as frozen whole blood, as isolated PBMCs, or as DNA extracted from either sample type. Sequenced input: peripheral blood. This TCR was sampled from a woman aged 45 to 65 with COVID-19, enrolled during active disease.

The nucleotides read TGTGCTAGTGGTTTGGTACAGGGGCCCTCGGCCGGGCAGTACTTC. This yields the protein CASGLVQGPSAGQYF. This chain joins TRBV12-5 to TRBJ2-7, with 7 bases aligning to TRBD1. CDR1 is given as LGHNT and CDR2 as FRNRAP, both from the germline V gene. Trimming removed 0 bases from V and 9 bases from J; the gene matches leave 11 bases unexplained. From cysteine to phenylalanine, the CDR3 is 15 amino acids long. Here the CDR3 DNA is all that survives: 45 bases in frame from base 1.